The T cell receptor (beta chain) under discussion was sequenced for a study of cytomegalovirus exposure and HLA in healthy donors. Overall study results and limits: For most subjects, TCR beta sequences were reported to predict HLA-A and HLA-B alleles with accuracy.

After removal of 8 bases from V and 4 bases from J, the junction contained 5 bases not matched to a gene. From germline, CDR1 is SNHLY and CDR2 FYNNEI. This CDR3 is 13 amino acids long. Comment on this clone: Its specificity is not known.

The PCR employed 60 Vbeta primers together with 13 Jbeta primers. Only in-frame clones appear in the TCRdb table, and some are missing; sequencing was by immunoSEQ multiplex PCR. Among about 97,000 clones listed, roughly 73% were seen once. Material: PBMCs. The genes are TRBV2 and TRBJ2-5, with TRBD1 matching 9 bases. This sequence was found in a man aged 35 to 55 in good health and CMV-seronegative. The CDR3 here is CASGGQGSETQYF. Here the CDR3 DNA reads TGTGCCAGCGGGGGACAGGGCTCAGAGACCCAGTACTTC.